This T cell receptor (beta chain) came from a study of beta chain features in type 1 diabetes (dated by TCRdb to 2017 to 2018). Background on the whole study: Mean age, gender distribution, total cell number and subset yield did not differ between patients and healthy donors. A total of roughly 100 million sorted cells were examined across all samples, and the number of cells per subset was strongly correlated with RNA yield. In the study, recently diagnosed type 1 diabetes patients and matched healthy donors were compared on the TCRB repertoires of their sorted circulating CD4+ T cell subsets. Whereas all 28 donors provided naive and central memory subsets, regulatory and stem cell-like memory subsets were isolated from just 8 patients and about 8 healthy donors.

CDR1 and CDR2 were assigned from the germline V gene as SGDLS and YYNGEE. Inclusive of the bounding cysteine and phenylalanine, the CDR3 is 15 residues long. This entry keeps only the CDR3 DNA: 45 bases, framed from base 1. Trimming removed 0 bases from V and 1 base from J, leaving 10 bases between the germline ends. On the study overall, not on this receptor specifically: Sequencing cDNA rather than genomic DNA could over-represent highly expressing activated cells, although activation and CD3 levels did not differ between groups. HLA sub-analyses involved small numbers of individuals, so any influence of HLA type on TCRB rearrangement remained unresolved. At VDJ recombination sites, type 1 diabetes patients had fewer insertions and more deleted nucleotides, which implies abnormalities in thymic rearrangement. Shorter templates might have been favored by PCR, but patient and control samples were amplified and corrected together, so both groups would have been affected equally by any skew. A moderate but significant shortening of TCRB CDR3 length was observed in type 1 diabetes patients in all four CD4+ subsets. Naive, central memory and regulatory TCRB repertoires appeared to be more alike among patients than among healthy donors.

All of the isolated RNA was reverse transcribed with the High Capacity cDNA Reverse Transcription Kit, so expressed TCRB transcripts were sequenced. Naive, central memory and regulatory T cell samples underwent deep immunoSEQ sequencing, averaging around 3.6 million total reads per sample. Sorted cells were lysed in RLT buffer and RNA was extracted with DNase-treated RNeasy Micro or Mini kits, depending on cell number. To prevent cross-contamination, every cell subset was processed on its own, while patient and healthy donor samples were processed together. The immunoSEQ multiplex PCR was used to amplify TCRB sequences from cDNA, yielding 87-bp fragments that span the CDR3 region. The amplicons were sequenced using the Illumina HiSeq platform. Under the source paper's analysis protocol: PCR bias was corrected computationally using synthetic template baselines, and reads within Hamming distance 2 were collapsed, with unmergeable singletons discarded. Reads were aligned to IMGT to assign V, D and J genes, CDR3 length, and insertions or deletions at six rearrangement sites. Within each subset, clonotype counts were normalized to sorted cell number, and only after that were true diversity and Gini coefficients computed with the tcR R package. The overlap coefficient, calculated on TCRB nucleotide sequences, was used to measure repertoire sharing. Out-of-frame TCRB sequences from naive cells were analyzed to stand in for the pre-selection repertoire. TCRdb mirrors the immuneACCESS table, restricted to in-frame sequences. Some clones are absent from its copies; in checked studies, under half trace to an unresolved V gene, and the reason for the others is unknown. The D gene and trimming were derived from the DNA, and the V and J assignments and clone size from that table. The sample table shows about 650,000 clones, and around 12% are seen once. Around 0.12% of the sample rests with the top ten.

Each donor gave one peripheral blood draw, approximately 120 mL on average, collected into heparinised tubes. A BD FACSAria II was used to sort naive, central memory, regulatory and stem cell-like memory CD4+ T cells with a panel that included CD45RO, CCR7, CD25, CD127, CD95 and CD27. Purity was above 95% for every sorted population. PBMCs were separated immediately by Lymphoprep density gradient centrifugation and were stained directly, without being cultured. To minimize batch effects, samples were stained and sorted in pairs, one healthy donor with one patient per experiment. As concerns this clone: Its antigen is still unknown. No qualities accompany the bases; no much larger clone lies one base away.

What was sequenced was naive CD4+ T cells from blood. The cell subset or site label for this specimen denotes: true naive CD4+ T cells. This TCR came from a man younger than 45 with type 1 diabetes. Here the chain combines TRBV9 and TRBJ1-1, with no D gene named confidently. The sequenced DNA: TGTGCCAGCAGCGTAGGCCCAGACCCGAACACTGAAGCTTTCTTT. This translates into CASSVGPDPNTEAFF.